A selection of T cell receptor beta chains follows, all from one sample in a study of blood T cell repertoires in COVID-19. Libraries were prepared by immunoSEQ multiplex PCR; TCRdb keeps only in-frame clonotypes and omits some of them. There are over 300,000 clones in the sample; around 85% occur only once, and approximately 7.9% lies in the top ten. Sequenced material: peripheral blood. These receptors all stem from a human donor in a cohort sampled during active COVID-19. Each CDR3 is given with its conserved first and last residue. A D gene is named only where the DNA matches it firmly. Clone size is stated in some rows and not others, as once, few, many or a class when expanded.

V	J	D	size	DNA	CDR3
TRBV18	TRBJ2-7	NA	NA	TGTGCCAGCTCCCAAGGACAGATGGAATGGGACGAGCAGTACTTC	CASSQGQMEWDEQYF
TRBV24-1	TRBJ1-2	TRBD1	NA	TGTGCCTCCTCCCCGACAGGGAACTATGGCTACACCTTC	CASSPTGNYGYTF
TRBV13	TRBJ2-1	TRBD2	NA	TGTGCCAGCAGCCCCCGACTAGCGGGGAGAAATGAGCAGTTCTTC	CASSPRLAGRNEQFF
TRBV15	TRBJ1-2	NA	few	TGTGCCACCAGCACCGGAGACATAGACAGATCGTCCGGCTACACCTTC	CATSTGDIDRSSGYTF
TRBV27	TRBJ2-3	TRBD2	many	TGTGCCAGCACTAGCGGAGCGTCAGATACGCAGTATTTT	CASTSGASDTQYF
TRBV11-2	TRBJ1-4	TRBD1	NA	TGTGCCAGCAGCCTGACAGGGTTTGGGGAAAAACTGTTTTTT	CASSLTGFGEKLFF
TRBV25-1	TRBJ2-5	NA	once	TGTGCCAGCAGCCAGGCGGGTGGAGAGACCCAGTACTTC	CASSQAGGETQYF
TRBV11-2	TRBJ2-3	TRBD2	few	TGTGCCAGCAGCTCAAGACTAGCGGGGTCCCAGGCAGATACGCAGTATTTT	CASSSRLAGSQADTQYF
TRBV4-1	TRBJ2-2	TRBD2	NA	TGCGCCAGCAGCCAAGGGGGGAGGGACACCGGGGAGCTGTTTTTT	CASSQGGRDTGELFF
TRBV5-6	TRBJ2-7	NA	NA	TGTGCCAGCAGCTACGGGACTTCCACCTACGAGCAGTACTTC	CASSYGTSTYEQYF
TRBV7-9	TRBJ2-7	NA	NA	TGTGCCAGCAGCTTACTCGGGGAGTCGGACTACGAGCAGTACTTC	CASSLLGESDYEQYF
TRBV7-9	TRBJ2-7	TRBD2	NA	TGTGCCAGCAGTCTCACTAGCGGCAACTCCTACGAGCAGTACTTC	CASSLTSGNSYEQYF
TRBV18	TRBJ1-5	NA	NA	TGTGCCAGCTCATCGCTAACTCCGACAGGAAGCAATCAGCCCCAGCATTTT	CASSSLTPTGSNQPQHF
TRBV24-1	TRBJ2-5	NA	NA	TGTGCCACCAGTCGAGGAGGGACAGAGACCCAGTACTTC	CATSRGGTETQYF
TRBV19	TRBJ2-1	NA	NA	TGTGCCAGTAGTATGGGGGCCGGAACAAGCTCCTACAATGAGCAGTTCTTC	CASSMGAGTSSYNEQFF
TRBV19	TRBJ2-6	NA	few	TGTGCCAGTAGTATTGGGTCAGGAGGGTCTGGGGCCAACGTCCTGACTTTC	CASSIGSGGSGANVLTF
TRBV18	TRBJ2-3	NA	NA	TGTGCCAGCTCACCACCGCAGACAGATACGCAGTATTTT	CASSPPQTDTQYF
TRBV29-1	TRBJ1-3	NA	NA	TGCAGCGTTGGCGTGAGCTCTGGAAACACCATATATTTT	CSVGVSSGNTIYF
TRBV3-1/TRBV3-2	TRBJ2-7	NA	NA	TGTGCCAGCAGTCGTTCGGGGTTCGAGCAGTACTTC	CASSRSGFEQYF
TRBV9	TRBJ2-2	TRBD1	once	TGTGCCAGCAGCACAAACAGGGGAACCTCTACCGGGGAGCTGTTTTTT	CASSTNRGTSTGELFF
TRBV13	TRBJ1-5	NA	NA	TGTGCCAGCAGCTCAATGTTTTTT	CASSSMFF
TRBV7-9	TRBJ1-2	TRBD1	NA	TGTGCCAGCAGCTTAGATAGGGGACAGGGTCTCGTGAATTACTATGGCTACACCTTC	CASSLDRGQGLVNYYGYTF
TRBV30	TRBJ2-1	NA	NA	TGTGCCTGGAGTGCAGGGCAGTACAATGAGCAGTTCTTC	CAWSAGQYNEQFF
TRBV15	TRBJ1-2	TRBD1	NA	TGTGCCACCAGCGGGACAGCGAACGGCTACACCTTC	CATSGTANGYTF
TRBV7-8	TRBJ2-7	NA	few	TGTGCCAGCAGCTTAGCGGGGAGCAATACCTACGAGCAGTACTTC	CASSLAGSNTYEQYF
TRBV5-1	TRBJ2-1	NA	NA	TGCGCCAGCAGCTTGGTACAGGCAGGTCGATGGGAGCAGTTCTTC	CASSLVQAGRWEQFF
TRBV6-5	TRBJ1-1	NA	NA	TGTGCCAGCAGACCCTCGGGGGGGATGAACACTGAAGCTTTCTTT	CASRPSGGMNTEAFF
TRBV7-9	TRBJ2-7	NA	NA	TGTGCCAGCAGCTTAACAGGGTACGAGCAGTACTTC	CASSLTGYEQYF
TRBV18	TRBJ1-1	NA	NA	TGTGCCAGCTCACCTTCCCGACTAGGAAACACTGAAGCTTTCTTT	CASSPSRLGNTEAFF
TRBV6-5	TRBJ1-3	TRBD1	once	TGTGCCAGCTTCGACAGGGGTCATGGAAACACCATATATTTT	CASFDRGHGNTIYF
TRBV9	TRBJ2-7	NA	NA	TGTGCCAGCAGCGCTGATAGCACCTCCTACGAGCAGTACTTC	CASSADSTSYEQYF
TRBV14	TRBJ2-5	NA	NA	TGTGCCAGCAGCCGAGAGGACAAAGAGACCCAGTACTTC	CASSREDKETQYF
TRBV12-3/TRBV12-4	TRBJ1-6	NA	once	TGTGCCAGCAGAGACCGGGCGGGCTCACCCCTCCACTTT	CASRDRAGSPLHF
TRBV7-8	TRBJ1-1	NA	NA	TGTGCCAGCAGCTTATATACATTGGAGGGATCGGAAGCTTTCTTT	CASSLYTLEGSEAFF
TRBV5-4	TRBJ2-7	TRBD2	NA	TGTGCCAGCAGCTTCTCGGGAGGGGCTTTAAACGAGCAGTACTTC	CASSFSGGALNEQYF
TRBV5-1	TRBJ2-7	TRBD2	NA	TGCGCCAGCAGCTTGGGGCTAGCGGGGGGTTACGAGCAGTACTTC	CASSLGLAGGYEQYF
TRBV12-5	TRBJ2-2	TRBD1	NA	TGTGCTAGTGGAGCCGGGACAGGGTCCGGGGAGCTGTTTTTT	CASGAGTGSGELFF
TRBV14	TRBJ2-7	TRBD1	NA	TGTGCCAGCAGCCAAGTAGACGGTAAACAGGGGATATACTACGAGCAGTACTTC	CASSQVDGKQGIYYEQYF
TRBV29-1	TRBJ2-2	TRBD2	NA	TGCAGCGTTGAAGGTGTACTAGCGGGGTCGACCGGGGAGCTGTTTTTT	CSVEGVLAGSTGELFF
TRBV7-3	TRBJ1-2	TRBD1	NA	TGTGCCAGCAGACAGGGACAGGGGCCCTACACCTTC	CASRQGQGPYTF
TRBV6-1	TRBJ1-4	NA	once	TGTGCCAGCAGTGAAGGGGAGTATGAAAAACTGTTTTTT	CASSEGEYEKLFF
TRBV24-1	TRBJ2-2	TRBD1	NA	TGTGCCACCAGCGGACAGGAGGACACCGGGGAGCTGTTTTTT	CATSGQEDTGELFF
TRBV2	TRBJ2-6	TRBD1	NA	TGTGCCAGCAGGAGACAGGGGACCTCTGGGGCCAACGTCCTGACTTTC	CASRRQGTSGANVLTF
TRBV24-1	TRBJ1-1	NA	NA	TGTGCCACCAGTGAGGGCAGGGCGAACACTGAAGCTTTCTTT	CATSEGRANTEAFF
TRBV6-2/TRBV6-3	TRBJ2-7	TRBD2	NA	TGTGCCAGCAGTTCTAGCGGGGGGTTGATTGAGCAGTACTTC	CASSSSGGLIEQYF
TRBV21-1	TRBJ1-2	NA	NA	TGTGCCAGCAGCAAAATAGTGGGCAGGGACTATGGCTACACCTTC	CASSKIVGRDYGYTF
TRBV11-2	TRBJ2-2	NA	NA	TGTGCCAGCAGCCCCGACCCTGACAGTTACACCGGGGAGCTGTTTTTT	CASSPDPDSYTGELFF
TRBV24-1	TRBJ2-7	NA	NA	TGTGCCACCACAGGTCGCAACTCCTACGAGCAGTACTTC	CATTGRNSYEQYF
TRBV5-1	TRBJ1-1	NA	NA	TGCGCCAGCAGCTCCGGGGGGTGGCACACTGAAGCTTTCTTT	CASSSGGWHTEAFF